The 30 T cell receptor beta chains below were found in one sample sequenced in a study of OX40 agonist ivuxolimab in advanced cancers. Library creation used the immunoSEQ multiplex PCR assay. The source is immuneACCESS, and TCRdb retained only in-frame sequences with V and J called. Part of the clones is not carried over; for the studies checked, unresolved V genes explain less than half of this, and the remainder is unexplained. This sample has tens of thousands of clones in its table, and around 90% of those were observed once. The top ten hold roughly 14% of the sample. The sample in question was CD4+ or CD8+ T cells sorted from blood, obtained in a trial of the OX40 agonist ivuxolimab. These receptors all stem from an adult with an advanced solid tumor such as melanoma, head and neck, liver or kidney cancer.

The rearrangement uses TRBV28 and TRBJ1-1, with D perhaps matching TRBD1 (6 bases). The length of the CDR3 is 16 residues. Trimming pared 6 bases from V and 0 bases from J, leaving 17 bases between. Germline V gives CDR1 MDHEN, CDR2 SYDVKM. CDR3 sequence reads: CASRPYPGEMNTEAFF. CDR3 nucleotide sequence: TGTGCCAGCAGGCCATACCCAGGGGAAATGAACACTGAAGCTTTCTTT. The entire variable domain, with the rest obtained from reference TRBV28 and TRBJ1-1, is as follows: DVKVTQSSRYLVKRTGEKVFLECVQDMDHENMFWYRQDPGLGLRLIYFSYDVKMKEKGDIPEGYSVSREKKERFSLILESASTNQTSMYLCASRPYPGEMNTEAFFGQGTRLTVV.

This chain links TRBV9 with TRBJ2-7; 7 positions match TRBD1. This CDR3 region has 13 residues. CDR1 is SGDLS and CDR2 is YYNGEE in the germline V gene. Trimming at V came to 3 bases and at J to 6 bases, leaving 6 bases not matched to a gene. The CDR3 nucleotides read TGTGCCAGCAGCGGGACAGGATCTGGCGAGCAGTACTTC. This encodes CASSGTGSGEQYF.

This clone was seen just once. V usage is TRBV15 and J usage is TRBJ2-5, with 8 bases that match TRBD2. V was clipped by 3 bases and J by 3 bases; unmatched bases: 3. The CDR3 extends over 14 amino acids. Germline-derived CDR1 and CDR2 are LNHNV and YYDKDF (reference sequence). The chain's CDR3 is CATSSGRGEETQYF. DNA for the CDR3: TGTGCCACCAGCAGCGGGAGGGGGGAAGAGACCCAGTACTTC. Full variable domain (rest looked up from reference TRBV15 and TRBJ2-5): DAMVIQNPRYQVTQFGKPVTLSCSQTLNHNVMYWYQQKSSQAPKLLFHYYDKDFNNEADTPDNFQSRRPNTSFCFLDIRSPGLGDTAMYLCATSSGRGEETQYFGPGTRLLVL.

The chain recombines TRBV6-1 with TRBJ2-1; perhaps TRBD1 as D (8 bases). With 2 bases removed from V and 8 bases from J, the gap between germline ends came to 16 bases. CDR3 length: 15 residues. Germline CDR1 is MNHNS and CDR2 is SASEGT. This CDR3 is CASSELITGGDEQFF. The CDR3 DNA is TGTGCCAGCAGTGAATTAATAACAGGGGGGGATGAGCAGTTCTTC.

This chain joins TRBV2 and TRBJ1-1, with TRBD1 matching over 9 bases. The ends lost 6 bases at V and 3 bases at J; junction bases unmatched: 11. CDR3 length: 16 residues. Germline loops: CDR1 SNHLY, CDR2 FYNNEI. For the CDR3, the DNA is TGTGCCAGCAGAATGACCGGGACAGGGCGTTACACTGAAGCTTTCTTT. The encoded protein is CASRMTGTGRYTEAFF.

This clone occurred once. The chain links TRBV27 to TRBJ2-7; 11 bases are a match to TRBD1. The CDR3 contains 15 residues. V dropped 5 bases and J dropped 0; count of bases not matched to a gene: 3. The germline gives CDR1 MNHEY, CDR2 SMNVEV (reference sequence). In DNA form, the CDR3 reads TGTGCCAGCAGTGGCGGGACAGGGGGCTCCTACGAGCAGTACTTC. Translating it yields CASSGGTGGSYEQYF.

This chain's CDR3 is CAIADSQYSNQPQHF. CDR3 in DNA: TGTGCCATCGCCGACAGCCAGTATAGCAATCAGCCCCAGCATTTT. The chain combines TRBV6-6 with TRBJ1-5; TRBD1 is a possible D gene (5 bases). This CDR3 has 15 residues. From germline, CDR1 is MNHNY and CDR2 SVGAGI (reference sequence). V was clipped by 10 bases and J by 0 bases, with 16 bases between them.

The V gene is TRBV27, the J gene TRBJ1-5; a possible D gene is TRBD1 (5 bases). CDR3 size: 14 residues. CDR1 and CDR2 (germline): MNHEY, SMNVEV (reference sequence). V was cut by 3 bases and J by 7 bases, with 13 bases left in between. CDR3 sequence reads: CASSFSGDQQPQHF. In DNA form, the CDR3 reads TGTGCCAGCAGTTTTTCCGGGGACCAACAGCCCCAGCATTTT.

In its sample, this clone was seen once. The rearrangement uses TRBV4-3 and TRBJ2-2; D is unclear. The CDR3 extends over 12 amino acids. Looked up from germline, CDR1 is LGHNA and CDR2 is YSLEER. Trimming left V 5 bases short and J 6 bases short, with 7 bases between. CDR3 bases: TGCGCCAGCAGCTCCGAGGCCGGGGAGCTGTTTTTT. Translated: CASSSEAGELFF.

The rearrangement joins TRBV4-3 to TRBJ2-1; a weak D match, TRBD2 (5 bases). This CDR3 region has 15 residues. Germline loops: CDR1 LGHNA, CDR2 YSLEER. The ends were cut back, 0 bases at V and 1 base at J, with 7 bases in the middle. As DNA, the CDR3 is TGCGCCAGCAGCCAAGATGAGGGATCCTACAATGAGCAGTTCTTC. Protein: CASSQDEGSYNEQFF.

The CDR3 protein is CASSSGLDNEQFF. The CDR3, as DNA: TGTGCCAGCAGCTCCGGACTAGACAATGAGCAGTTCTTC. V usage is TRBV5-6 and J usage is TRBJ2-1; TRBD2 matches at 7 bases. The CDR3 covers 13 residues. In germline, CDR1 is SGHDT, CDR2 YYEEEE. V shed 3 bases and J 5 bases; nucleotides not matched to a gene: 2.

V is TRBV5-4 and J is TRBJ2-1; D is undetermined. Trimming cost V 4 bases and J 0 bases, with 5 bases left between them. The CDR3 totals 13 residues. CDR1 is SGHNT, CDR2 YYREEE, per germline (reference sequence). Written as DNA, the CDR3 is TGTGCCAGCAGCAGGAGCTCCTACAATGAGCAGTTCTTC. Amino acid sequence: CASSRSSYNEQFF.

The chain carries TRBV5-6 and TRBJ2-7; 9 positions match TRBD2. The CDR3 extends over 16 amino acids. V shed 0 bases and J 4 bases; nucleotides not matched to a gene: 8. The V gene's germline CDR1 is SGHDT and CDR2 YYEEEE. The CDR3 nucleotides are TGTGCCAGCAGCTTGGATGGAATAGCGGGAGTATACGAGCAGTACTTC. Its protein is CASSLDGIAGVYEQYF.

The chain recombines TRBV19 with TRBJ2-2; D remains ambiguous. Germline CDR1 is LNHDA and CDR2 is SQIVND (reference sequence). CDR3 length: 14 amino acids. The V and J ends lost 3 bases and 6 bases respectively, with 11 bases between them. The CDR3 DNA reads as TGTGCCAGTAGTATTGTATTACGGCCCGGGGAGCTGTTTTTT. Translation gives CASSIVLRPGELFF.

This chain joins TRBV11-2 and TRBJ2-2; no clear D. Looked up from germline, CDR1 is SGHAT and CDR2 is FQNNGV. The CDR3 totals 16 residues. V was pared by 7 bases and J by 1 base, with 16 bases between. The CDR3 sequence is CASTPRFGGNTGELFF. The CDR3 DNA sequence: TGTGCCAGCACCCCGAGGTTCGGCGGGAACACCGGGGAGCTGTTTTTT.

The chain combines TRBV14 with TRBJ1-1; TRBD1 might be the D (6 bases). Trimming stripped 3 bases from V and 0 bases from J, with 8 bases between. The CDR3 totals 14 residues. The germline V gene has CDR1 SGHDN and CDR2 FVKESK. The CDR3 reads CASSQDSMNTEAFF. The CDR3, as DNA: TGTGCCAGCAGCCAGGACAGCATGAACACTGAAGCTTTCTTT. The variable domain in full, with the rest retrieved from reference TRBV14 and TRBJ1-1, is EAGVTQFPSHSVIEKGQTVTLRCDPISGHDNLYWYRRVMGKEIKFLLHFVKESKQDESGMPNNRFLAERTGGTYSTLKVQPAELEDSGVYFCASSQDSMNTEAFFGQGTRLTVV.

J is TRBJ1-4 and V is TRBV7-9; weak D call: TRBD1 (5 bases). The V end lost 3 bases, the J end lost 7 bases, and 9 bases lay between the germline ends. CDR1 and CDR2 from the germline V gene are SEHNR and FQNEAQ (reference sequence). CDR3 length: 13 amino acids. CDR3 DNA sequence: TGTGCCAGCAGCTTGAGCGGGGCTGAAAAACTGTTTTTT. It is translated as CASSLSGAEKLFF. The whole variable domain, filled in from reference TRBV7-9 and TRBJ1-4, reads DTGVSQNPRHKITKRGQNVTFRCDPISEHNRLYWYRQTLGQGPEFLTYFQNEAQLEKSRLLSDRFSAERPKGSFSTLEIQRTEQGDSAMYLCASSLSGAEKLFFGSGTQLSVL.

The chain joins TRBV19 to TRBJ2-2; the match to TRBD2 covers 7 bases. Germline V gene sequence: CDR1 LNHDA, CDR2 SQIVND (reference sequence). CDR3 length: 19 amino acids. The V segment lost 2 bases and the J segment 5 bases; nucleotides outside the gene matches: 17. The CDR3 protein is CASSIQGPGSGVGTGELFF. The CDR3 nucleotides are TGTGCCAGTAGTATACAGGGACCGGGGAGCGGGGTAGGGACCGGGGAGCTGTTTTTT.

This clone occurred once. The V and J genes are TRBV7-9 and TRBJ2-5; 7 bases map to TRBD2. The DNA end favors TRBJ2-7, so the J call may be wrong. Germline V gene sequence: CDR1 SEHNR, CDR2 FQNEAQ (reference sequence). This CDR3 contains 13 residues. The CDR3 nucleotides read TGTGCCAGCAGCAACCGGGACTACTACGAGCAGTACTTC. Translating it yields CASSNRDYYEQYF.

The gene calls are TRBV27 and TRBJ1-1; D unresolved. This CDR3 contains 14 residues. The V and J ends lost 5 bases and 0 bases respectively, with 10 bases between them. The V gene's germline CDR1 is MNHEY and CDR2 SMNVEV (reference sequence). The CDR3 DNA is TGTGCCAGCAGTCCCGGGAATTTGAACACTGAAGCTTTCTTT. This gives the protein CASSPGNLNTEAFF.

For this clone: Distinct nucleotide sequences in the sample also encode this CDR3. The chain joins TRBV5-6 to TRBJ2-7; D not resolved. The V end was cut by 0 bases, the J end by 0 bases, with 4 bases between. The germline CDR1 and CDR2 sequences are SGHDT and YYEEEE. CDR3 length: 13 residues. The CDR3 sequence: CASSLGRSYEQYF. CDR3 nucleotide sequence: TGTGCCAGCAGCTTGGGGCGCTCCTACGAGCAGTACTTC.

The V and J genes are TRBV28 and TRBJ1-1, with TRBD1 as a possible D gene (6 bases). Between the trimmed V and J ends, which lost 5 bases and 0 bases, there was a span of 13 bases. This CDR3 region has 15 residues. CDR1 is MDHEN and CDR2 is SYDVKM in the germline V gene. The CDR3 sequence: CASSQDRTMNTEAFF. The CDR3 coding sequence is TGTGCCAGCAGTCAGGACAGAACCATGAACACTGAAGCTTTCTTT.

This chain joins TRBV6-6 and TRBJ2-3, with no clear D. The germline gives CDR1 MNHNY, CDR2 SVGAGI (reference sequence). The CDR3 sequence is 13 residues long. The V end lost 5 bases, the J end lost 3 bases, and 9 bases lay between the germline ends. The CDR3, as DNA: TGTGCCAGCAGTGCGACTTTAACAGATACGCAGTATTTT. Its translation: CASSATLTDTQYF.

Concerning this clone itself: This sample also contains other DNA sequences that code for the same CDR3. This chain connects TRBV27 to TRBJ1-1; no firm D call. This CDR3 is built from 13 residues. Per germline, CDR1 MNHEY and CDR2 SMNVEV (reference sequence). V lost 2 bases and J 2 bases, leaving 6 bases between the germline ends. The CDR3 protein is CASSLAGNTEAFF. CDR3 sequence (DNA): TGTGCCAGCAGTTTAGCCGGAAACACTGAAGCTTTCTTT.

The chain combines TRBV7-9 with TRBJ1-4; 11 bases agree with TRBD1. The CDR3 runs to 16 residues. The V segment lost 6 bases and the J segment 3 bases; nucleotides outside the gene matches: 6. Per the germline V gene, CDR1 is SEHNR and CDR2 is FQNEAQ (reference sequence). The DNA of the CDR3 is TGTGCCAGCAGTCGGACAGGGGGCTGGTCTAATGAAAAACTGTTTTTT. It encodes CASSRTGGWSNEKLFF.

V gene TRBV5-1 combines with J gene TRBJ2-6; D is unclear. The V end was cut by 7 bases, the J end by 0 bases, with 14 bases between. This CDR3 has 16 residues. The V gene's germline CDR1 is SGHRS and CDR2 YFSETQ. The CDR3 sequence: CASLGEENSGANVLTF. CDR3 nucleotides: TGCGCCAGCCTAGGAGAAGAAAACTCTGGGGCCAACGTCCTGACTTTC.

The chain employs TRBV30 and TRBJ1-1, with D possibly matching TRBD1 (5 bases). The CDR3 sequence is 12 residues long. The germline V and J ends were trimmed by 1 base and 4 bases, with 7 bases remaining between them. Germline loops: CDR1 GTSNPN, CDR2 SVGIG (reference sequence). The DNA of the CDR3 is TGTGCCTGGAGTGACGGGGGCACTGAAGCTTTCTTT. Translating it yields CAWSDGGTEAFF. The entire variable domain, with the rest obtained from reference TRBV30 and TRBJ1-1, is as follows: SQTIHQWPATLVQPVGSPLSLECTVEGTSNPNLYWYRQAAGRGLQLLFYSVGIGQISSEVPQNLSASRPQDRQFILSSKKLLLSDSGFYLCAWSDGGTEAFFGQGTRLTVV.

This clone was observed a handful of times. The J gene is TRBJ1-1, the V gene TRBV19; D is uncertain. The CDR3 is 12 residues long. V was shortened by 6 bases and J by 5 bases, with 10 bases between the two germline ends. Germline assignment: CDR1 LNHDA and CDR2 SQIVND (reference sequence). Here the CDR3 reads CASSTLWTEAFF. CDR3 DNA: TGTGCCAGTAGCACCTTATGGACTGAAGCTTTCTTT.

The gene calls are TRBV7-6 and TRBJ1-1; no firm D call. The ends were cut back, 0 bases at V and 6 bases at J, with 5 bases in the middle. CDR3 length: 12 residues. CDR1 is SGHVS and CDR2 is FNYEAQ in the germline V gene. The CDR3 spells CASSLAGAEAFF. The CDR3 DNA is TGTGCCAGCAGCTTAGCCGGGGCTGAAGCTTTCTTT.

V gene TRBV9 combines with J gene TRBJ2-2, with a weak D call TRBD2 (7 bases). V lost 3 bases to trimming and J lost 8 bases, with 11 bases between them. Per the germline V gene, CDR1 is SGDLS and CDR2 is YYNGEE. The CDR3 is made up of 13 amino acids. This chain's CDR3 is CASSEGGSGELFF. CDR3 nucleotide sequence: TGTGCCAGCAGCGAGGGGGGGTCGGGGGAGCTGTTTTTT. The variable domain in full, completed from reference TRBV9 and TRBJ2-2, reads DSGVTQTPKHLITATGQRVTLRCSPRSGDLSVYWYQQSLDQGLQFLIQYYNGEERAKGNILERFSAQQFPDLHSELNLSSLELGDSALYFCASSEGGSGELFFGEGSRLTVL.